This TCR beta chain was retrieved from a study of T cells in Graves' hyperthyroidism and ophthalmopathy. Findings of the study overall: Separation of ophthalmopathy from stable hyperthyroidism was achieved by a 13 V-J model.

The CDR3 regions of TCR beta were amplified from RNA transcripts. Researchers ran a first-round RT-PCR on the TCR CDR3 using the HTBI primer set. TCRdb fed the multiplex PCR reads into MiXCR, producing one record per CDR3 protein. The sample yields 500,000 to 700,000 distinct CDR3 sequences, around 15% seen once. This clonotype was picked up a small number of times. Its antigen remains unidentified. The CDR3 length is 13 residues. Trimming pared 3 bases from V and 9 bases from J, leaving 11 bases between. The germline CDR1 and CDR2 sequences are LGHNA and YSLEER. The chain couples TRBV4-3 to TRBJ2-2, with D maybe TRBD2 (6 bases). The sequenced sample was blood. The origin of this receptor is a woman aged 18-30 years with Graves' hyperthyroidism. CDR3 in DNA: TGCGCCAGCAGCCATAACGGAGGGCGGGAGCTGTTTTTT. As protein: CASSHNGGRELFF.